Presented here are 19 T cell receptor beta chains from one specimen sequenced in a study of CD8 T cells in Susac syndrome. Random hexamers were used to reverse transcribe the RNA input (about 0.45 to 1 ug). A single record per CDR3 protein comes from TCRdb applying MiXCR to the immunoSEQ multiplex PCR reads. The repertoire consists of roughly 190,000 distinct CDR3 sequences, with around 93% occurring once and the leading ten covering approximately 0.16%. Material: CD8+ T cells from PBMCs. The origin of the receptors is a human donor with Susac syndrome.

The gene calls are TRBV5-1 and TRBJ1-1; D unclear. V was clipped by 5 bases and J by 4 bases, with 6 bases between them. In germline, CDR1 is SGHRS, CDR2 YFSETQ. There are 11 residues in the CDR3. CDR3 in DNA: TGCGCCAGCAGATCCGGCACTGAAGCTTTCTTT. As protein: CASRSGTEAFF.

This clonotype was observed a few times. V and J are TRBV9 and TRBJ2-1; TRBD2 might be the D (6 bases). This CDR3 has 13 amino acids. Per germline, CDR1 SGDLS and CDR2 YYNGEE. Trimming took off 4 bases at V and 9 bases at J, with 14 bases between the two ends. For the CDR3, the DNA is TGTGCCAGCAGCCCCGGGGGTCTGTCTGAGCAGTTCTTC. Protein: CASSPGGLSEQFF.

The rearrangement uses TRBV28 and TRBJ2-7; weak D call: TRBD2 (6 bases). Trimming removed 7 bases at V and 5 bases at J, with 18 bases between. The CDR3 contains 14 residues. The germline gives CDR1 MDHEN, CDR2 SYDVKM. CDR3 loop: CASTRDSILDEQYF. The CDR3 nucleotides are TGTGCCAGCACTAGGGACTCCATCTTAGACGAGCAGTACTTC. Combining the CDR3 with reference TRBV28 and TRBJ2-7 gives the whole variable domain DVKVTQSSRYLVKRTGEKVFLECVQDMDHENMFWYRQDPGLGLRLIYFSYDVKMKEKGDIPEGYSVSREKKERFSLILESASTNQTSMYLCASTRDSILDEQYFGPGTRLTVT.

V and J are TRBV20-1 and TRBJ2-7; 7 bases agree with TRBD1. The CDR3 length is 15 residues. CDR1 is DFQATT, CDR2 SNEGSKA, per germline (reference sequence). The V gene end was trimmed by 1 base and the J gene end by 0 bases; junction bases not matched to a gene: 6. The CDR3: CSARGGTVSSYEQYF. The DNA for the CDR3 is TGCAGTGCTAGAGGGGGGACAGTGAGCTCCTACGAGCAGTACTTC.

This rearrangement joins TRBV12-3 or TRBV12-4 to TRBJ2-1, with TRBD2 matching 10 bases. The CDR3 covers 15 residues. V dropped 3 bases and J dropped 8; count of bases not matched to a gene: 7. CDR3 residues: CASSFRLAGDYEQFF. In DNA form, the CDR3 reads TGTGCCAGCAGTTTTCGGCTAGCGGGGGATTATGAGCAGTTCTTC.

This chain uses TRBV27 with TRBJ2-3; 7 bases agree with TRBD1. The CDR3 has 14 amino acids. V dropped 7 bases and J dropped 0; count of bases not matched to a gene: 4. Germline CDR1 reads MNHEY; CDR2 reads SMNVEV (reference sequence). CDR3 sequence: CASTLGQSTDTQYF. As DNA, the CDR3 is TGTGCCAGCACCCTGGGACAGAGCACAGATACGCAGTATTTT.

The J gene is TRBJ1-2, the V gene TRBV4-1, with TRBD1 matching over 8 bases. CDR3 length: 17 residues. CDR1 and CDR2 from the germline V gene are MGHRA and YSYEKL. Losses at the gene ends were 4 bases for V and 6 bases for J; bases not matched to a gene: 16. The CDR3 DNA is TGCGCCAGCAGCCTAGCAGACTTGCCAGGGGGCTTGGATGGCTACACCTTC. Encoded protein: CASSLADLPGGLDGYTF.

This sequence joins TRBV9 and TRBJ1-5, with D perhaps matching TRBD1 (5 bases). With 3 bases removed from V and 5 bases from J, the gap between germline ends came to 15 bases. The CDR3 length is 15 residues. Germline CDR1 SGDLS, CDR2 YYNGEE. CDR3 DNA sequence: TGTGCCAGCAGCGAGGGTGGGGGGGTGGATCAGCCCCAGCATTTT. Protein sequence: CASSEGGGVDQPQHF. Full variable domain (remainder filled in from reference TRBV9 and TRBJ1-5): DSGVTQTPKHLITATGQRVTLRCSPRSGDLSVYWYQQSLDQGLQFLIQYYNGEERAKGNILERFSAQQFPDLHSELNLSSLELGDSALYFCASSEGGGVDQPQHFGDGTRLSIL.

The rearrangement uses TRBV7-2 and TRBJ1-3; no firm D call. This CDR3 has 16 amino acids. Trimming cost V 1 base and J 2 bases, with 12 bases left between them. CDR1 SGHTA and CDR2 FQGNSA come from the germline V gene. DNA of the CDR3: TGTGCCAGCAGCTTAGAAGGCGAGGGAACTGGAAACACCATATATTTT. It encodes CASSLEGEGTGNTIYF.

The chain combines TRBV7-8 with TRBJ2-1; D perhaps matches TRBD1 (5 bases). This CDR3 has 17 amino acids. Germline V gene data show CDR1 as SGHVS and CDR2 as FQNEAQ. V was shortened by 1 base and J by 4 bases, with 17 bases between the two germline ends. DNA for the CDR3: TGTGCCAGCAGCTTAGGAAGGGGCGAGATAATTTACAATGAGCAGTTCTTC. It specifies CASSLGRGEIIYNEQFF. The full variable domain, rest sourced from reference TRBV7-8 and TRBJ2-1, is GAGVSQSPRYKVAKRGQDVALRCDPISGHVSLFWYQQALGQGPEFLTYFQNEAQLDKSGLPSDRFFAERPEGSVSTLKIQRTQQEDSAVYLCASSLGRGEIIYNEQFFGPGTRLTVL.

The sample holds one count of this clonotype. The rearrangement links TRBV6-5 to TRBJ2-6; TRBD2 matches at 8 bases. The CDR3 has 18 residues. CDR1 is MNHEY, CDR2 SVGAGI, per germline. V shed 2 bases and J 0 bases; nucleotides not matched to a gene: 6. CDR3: CASSYPREESSGANVLTF. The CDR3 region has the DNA TGTGCCAGCAGTTACCCGCGGGAGGAGTCCTCTGGGGCCAACGTCCTGACTTTC.

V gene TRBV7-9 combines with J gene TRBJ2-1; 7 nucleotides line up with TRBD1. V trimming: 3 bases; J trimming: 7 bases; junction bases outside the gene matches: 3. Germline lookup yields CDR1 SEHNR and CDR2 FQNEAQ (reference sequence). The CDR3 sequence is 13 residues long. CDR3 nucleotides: TGTGCCAGCAGCTTGGGACAGAGGAATGAGCAGTTCTTC. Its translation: CASSLGQRNEQFF.

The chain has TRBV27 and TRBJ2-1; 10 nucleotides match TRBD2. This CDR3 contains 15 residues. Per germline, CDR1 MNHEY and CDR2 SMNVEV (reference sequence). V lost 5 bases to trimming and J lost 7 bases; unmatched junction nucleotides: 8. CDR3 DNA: TGTGCCAGCAGTCTAACTAGCGGGATGGTAAATGAGCAGTTCTTC. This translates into CASSLTSGMVNEQFF.

The CDR3 coding sequence is TGTGCCAGCAGCAGGGACGAGGGAACAGCTTTCTTT. The encoded protein is CASSRDEGTAFF. The chain combines TRBV7-9 with TRBJ1-1, with a possible D match to TRBD1 (5 bases). This CDR3 contains 12 residues. From germline, CDR1 is SEHNR and CDR2 FQNEAQ (reference sequence). The V end was cut by 5 bases, the J end by 10 bases, with 14 bases between.

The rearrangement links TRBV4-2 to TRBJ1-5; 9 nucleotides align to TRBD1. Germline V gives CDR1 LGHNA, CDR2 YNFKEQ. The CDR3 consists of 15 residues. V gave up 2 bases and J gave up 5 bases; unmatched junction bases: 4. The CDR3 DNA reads TGTGCCAGCAGCCAAACAGGGGGCTATGATCAGCCCCAGCATTTT. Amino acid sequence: CASSQTGGYDQPQHF.

CDR3 residues: CAWNSGGDKPNYGYTF. Here the CDR3 DNA reads TGTGCCTGGAATTCAGGGGGCGATAAGCCTAACTATGGCTACACCTTC. V and J are TRBV30 and TRBJ1-2, with 8 bases fitting TRBD1. This CDR3 comprises 16 residues. The V and J ends lost 4 bases and 0 bases, in that order; junction bases with no gene match: 10. CDR1 is GTSNPN and CDR2 is SVGIG in the germline V gene (reference sequence).

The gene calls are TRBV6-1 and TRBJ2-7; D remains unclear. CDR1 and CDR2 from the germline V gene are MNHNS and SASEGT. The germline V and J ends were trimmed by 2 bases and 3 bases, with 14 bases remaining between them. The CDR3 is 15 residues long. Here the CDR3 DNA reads TGTGCCAGCAGTGAAAGCTCTTTCGGCAGCTACGAGCAGTACTTC. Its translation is CASSESSFGSYEQYF.

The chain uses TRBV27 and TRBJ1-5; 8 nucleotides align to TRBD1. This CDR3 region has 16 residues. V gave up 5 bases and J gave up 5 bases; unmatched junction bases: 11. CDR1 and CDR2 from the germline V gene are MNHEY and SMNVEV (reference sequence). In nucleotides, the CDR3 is TGTGCCAGCAGTCCCTCGACAGGGGACCTCCATCAGCCCCAGCATTTT. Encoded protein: CASSPSTGDLHQPQHF.

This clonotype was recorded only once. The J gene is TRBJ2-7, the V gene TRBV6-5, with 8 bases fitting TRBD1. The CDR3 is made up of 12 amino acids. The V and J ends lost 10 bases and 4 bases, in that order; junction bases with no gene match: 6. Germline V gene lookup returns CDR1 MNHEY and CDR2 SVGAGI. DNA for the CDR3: TGTGCCACTGGACAGGGTTATTACGAGCAGTACTTC. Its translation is CATGQGYYEQYF.